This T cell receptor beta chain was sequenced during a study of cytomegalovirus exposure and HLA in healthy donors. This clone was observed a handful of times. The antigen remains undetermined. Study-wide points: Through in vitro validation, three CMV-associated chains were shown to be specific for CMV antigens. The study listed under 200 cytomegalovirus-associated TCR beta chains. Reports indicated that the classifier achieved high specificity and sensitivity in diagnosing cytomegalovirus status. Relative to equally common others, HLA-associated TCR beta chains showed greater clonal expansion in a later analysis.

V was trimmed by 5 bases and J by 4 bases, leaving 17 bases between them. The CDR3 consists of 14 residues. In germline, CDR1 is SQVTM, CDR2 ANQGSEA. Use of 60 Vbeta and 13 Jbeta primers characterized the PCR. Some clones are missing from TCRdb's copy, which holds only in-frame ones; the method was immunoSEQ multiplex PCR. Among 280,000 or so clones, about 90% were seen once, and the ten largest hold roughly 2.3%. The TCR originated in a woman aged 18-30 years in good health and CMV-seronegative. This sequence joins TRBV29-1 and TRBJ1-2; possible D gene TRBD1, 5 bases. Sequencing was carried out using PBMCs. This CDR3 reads CSVQTDREPYGYTF. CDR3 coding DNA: TGCAGCGTTCAGACAGACCGGGAGCCCTATGGCTACACCTTC.